Shown below are 19 T cell receptor beta chains from a single sample sequenced in a study of T cells in Graves' hyperthyroidism and ophthalmopathy. The TCR beta CDR3 regions underwent amplification using RNA transcripts as the source. In the first-round RT-PCR of the TCR CDR3, the HTBI primer set was used. TCRdb fed the multiplex PCR reads into MiXCR, producing one record per CDR3 protein. Of around 700,000 distinct CDR3 sequences in the sample, about 19% are singletons; the top ten hold 15% to 20%. Sequencing was carried out using blood. Receptors were obtained from a woman aged 45-60 years with Graves' hyperthyroidism that later progressed to Graves' ophthalmopathy.

This clonotype was seen repeatedly, ten times or more. This sequence joins TRBV27 and TRBJ1-2, with unresolved D. Germline V CDR1 and CDR2: MNHEY, SMNVEV (reference sequence). CDR3 length equals 14 residues. The V and J ends lost 7 bases and 4 bases respectively, with 16 bases between them. The CDR3: CASTPIGRPYGYTF. DNA of the CDR3: TGTGCCAGCACCCCAATTGGAAGGCCCTATGGCTACACCTTC.

This clonotype was observed a handful of times. The V and J genes are TRBV20-1 and TRBJ2-4; the D call may be TRBD1 or TRBD2 (5 bases each). The CDR3 loop spans 18 amino acids. Germline values: CDR1 DFQATT, CDR2 SNEGSKA (reference sequence). Trimming left V 2 bases short and J 1 base short, with 21 bases between. The CDR3 bases are TGCAGTGCTAGACCTCCGGGACCGCAGGGTTGGGCCAAAAACATTCAGTACTTC. Amino acid sequence: CSARPPGPQGWAKNIQYF.

In this sample, this clonotype turned up many times. The CDR3 is CASSLVTGLDGYTF. In DNA, the CDR3 is TGCGCCAGCAGCTTGGTCACCGGGCTCGACGGCTACACCTTC. The chain couples TRBV5-1 to TRBJ1-2, with D unresolved. The V end lost 0 bases, the J end lost 8 bases, and 14 bases lay between the germline ends. Germline lookup yields CDR1 SGHRS and CDR2 YFSETQ. The CDR3 contains 14 residues.

This clonotype turned up a few times. V and J are TRBV15 and TRBJ1-1, with D uncertain. This CDR3 is 13 amino acids long. Germline lookup yields CDR1 LNHNV and CDR2 YYDKDF (reference sequence). Trimming pared 1 base from V and 1 base from J, leaving 4 bases between. The CDR3 DNA is TGTGCCACCAGCAGAGCAAAGAACACTGAAGCTTTCTTT. Amino acid sequence: CATSRAKNTEAFF.

The chain uses TRBV5-1 and TRBJ1-2; tentatively, D is TRBD1 (5 bases). This CDR3 contains 16 residues. The germline gives CDR1 SGHRS, CDR2 YFSETQ. Trimming left V 4 bases short and J 2 bases short, with 18 bases between. The CDR3 loop reads CASSQDGGATNYGYTF. The CDR3 bases are TGCGCCAGCAGCCAAGATGGAGGGGCAACAAACTATGGCTACACCTTC.

This clonotype was observed at least ten times. The chain recombines TRBV11-2 with TRBJ1-1; no firm D call. Trimming pared 5 bases from V and 5 bases from J, leaving 6 bases between. The CDR3 sequence is 11 residues long. Germline loops: CDR1 SGHAT, CDR2 FQNNGV. CDR3 residues: CASSHGTEAFF. In DNA, the CDR3 is TGTGCCAGCAGCCACGGGACTGAAGCTTTCTTT. The variable domain in full, completed from reference TRBV11-2 and TRBJ1-1, reads EAGVAQSPRYKIIEKRQSVAFWCNPISGHATLYWYQQILGQGPKLLIQFQNNGVVDDSQLPKDRFSAERLKGVDSTLKIQPAKLEDSAVYLCASSHGTEAFFGQGTRLTVV.

At least ten counts were recorded for this clonotype. The chain carries TRBV5-1 and TRBJ1-2, with TRBD1 identical over 8 bases. Trimming at V came to 4 bases and at J to 3 bases, leaving 5 bases not matched to a gene. This CDR3 region has 14 residues. Germline assignment: CDR1 SGHRS and CDR2 YFSETQ. For the CDR3, the DNA is TGCGCCAGCAGCAGGTCAGGGGGCGACTATGGCTACACCTTC. Encoded protein: CASSRSGGDYGYTF.

With regard to this clonotype: This may be a read error: a much more frequent sequence differs by one nucleotide. CDR3 nucleotides: TGCGGTGCTGCCCGGGACGGTAGCACAGATACGCAGTATTTT. This encodes CGAARDGSTDTQYF. V and J are TRBV20-1 and TRBJ2-3, with D perhaps assigned TRBD1 or TRBD2 (5 bases each). The CDR3 is 14 amino acids. CDR1 DFQATT and CDR2 SNEGSKA come from the germline V gene (reference sequence).

Notes on this clonotype: This may stem from a read error, because a much larger clone lies one nucleotide away. The chain recombines TRBV27 with TRBJ1-1; D unclear. Germline V gives CDR1 MNHEY, CDR2 SMNVEV (reference sequence). The V end was cut by 4 bases, the J end by 7 bases, with 10 bases between. The CDR3 extends over 12 amino acids. The CDR3 region has the DNA TGTGCCAGCAGTTCAATCGGAATTGAAGCTTTCTTT. Encoded protein: CASSSIGIEAFF.

As for this clonotype: Being one base from a much bigger clone, this may be a read error. The gene calls are TRBV20-1 and TRBJ1-1; D remains ambiguous. Germline V gene sequence: CDR1 DFQATT, CDR2 SNEGSKA (reference sequence). The CDR3 has 13 residues. This CDR3 is CRAREGDGGEAFF. For the CDR3, the DNA is TGCAGGGCTAGAGAGGGTGACGGAGGTGAAGCTTTCTTT.

The V call is TRBV6-1, the J call TRBJ1-5; no definite D call. This CDR3 is 13 amino acids long. Germline V lookup: CDR1 MNHNS, CDR2 SASEGT. Trimming pared 5 bases from V and 8 bases from J, leaving 13 bases between. The CDR3 loop is CASSRNFGEPQHF. The CDR3 nucleotides are TGTGCCAGCAGTCGGAACTTCGGGGAGCCCCAGCATTTT.

This clonotype was seen ten or more times. The rearrangement joins TRBV5-1 to TRBJ1-1, with no clear D. Germline V gives CDR1 SGHRS, CDR2 YFSETQ. Trimming shortened V by 0 bases and J by 1 base, and 7 bases separated the two germline ends. This CDR3 contains 14 residues. The CDR3 region is CASSLVPGNTEAFF. The DNA of the CDR3 is TGCGCCAGCAGCTTGGTCCCGGGGAACACTGAAGCTTTCTTT.

This clonotype has a handful of counts. The chain has TRBV6-2 or TRBV6-3 and TRBJ1-5; TRBD1 matches 11 bases. Germline assignment: CDR1 MNHEY and CDR2 SVGEGT. The CDR3 sequence is 17 residues long. V was pared by 2 bases and J by 4 bases, with 7 bases of the junction left unmatched. The CDR3 nucleotides read TGTGCCAGCAGTTACCTTCAAGGGACAGGGGGAAATCAGCCCCAGCATTTT. Encoded protein: CASSYLQGTGGNQPQHF.

The CDR3 DNA reads TGCGCCAGCAGCTTATACGGCCTCGACGGACAGGGGTTCACTGAAGCTTTCTTT. This gives the protein CASSLYGLDGQGFTEAFF. The V call is TRBV5-1, the J call TRBJ1-1; TRBD1 aligns across 9 bases. Germline V gene lookup returns CDR1 SGHRS and CDR2 YFSETQ. Trimming cost V 2 bases and J 4 bases; bases outside gene matches: 15. This CDR3 is built from 18 residues.

Concerning this clonotype: A much larger clone sits a single nucleotide away, making a read error possible. The chain employs TRBV20-1 and TRBJ2-2; 10 nucleotides agree with TRBD2. The germline CDR1 and CDR2 sequences are DFQATT and SNEGSKA (reference sequence). The CDR3 runs 15 residues. CDR3 loop: CSARRASGGTGELSF. In DNA, the CDR3 is TGCAGTGCCCGACGGGCTAGCGGGGGCACCGGGGAGCTGTCTTTT.

This clonotype was observed many times. The chain employs TRBV2 and TRBJ2-3, with TRBD2 as a possible D gene (5 bases). V dropped 6 bases and J dropped 2 bases, with 12 bases sitting between them. Germline CDR1 and CDR2: SNHLY and FYNNEI. This CDR3 region has 14 residues. CDR3 sequence (DNA): TGTGCCAGCAGGCAGACTATCAACACAGATACGCAGTATTTT. Protein sequence: CASRQTINTDTQYF.

This clonotype has at least ten counts. This sequence joins TRBV2 and TRBJ2-1; a possible D gene is TRBD1 (6 bases). The germline V and J ends were trimmed by 7 bases and 5 bases, with 18 bases remaining between them. The V gene's germline CDR1 is SNHLY and CDR2 FYNNEI. The CDR3 totals 15 residues. The CDR3 DNA sequence: TGTGCCAGCAAAGGTCGAGGGGGTCTCCACAATGAGCAGTTCTTC. It codes for CASKGRGGLHNEQFF.

This chain joins TRBV19 and TRBJ2-2; D uncertain. Germline CDR1 reads LNHDA; CDR2 reads SQIVND (reference sequence). The CDR3 runs to 15 residues. Trimming left V 3 bases short and J 0 bases short, with 8 bases between. DNA of the CDR3: TGTGCCAGTAGTATGTCTACCGCGAACACCGGGGAGCTGTTTTTT. Protein product: CASSMSTANTGELFF.

This clonotype was recorded a few times. This chain connects TRBV24-1 to TRBJ2-3, with 7 bases aligning to TRBD1. Germline V gene sequence: CDR1 KGHDR, CDR2 SFDVKD. The CDR3 extends over 14 amino acids. V gave up 4 bases and J gave up 4 bases; unmatched junction bases: 4. CDR3 in DNA: TGTGCCACCAGTGAGGACACAGGGGCAGATACGCAGTATTTT. It specifies CATSEDTGADTQYF.